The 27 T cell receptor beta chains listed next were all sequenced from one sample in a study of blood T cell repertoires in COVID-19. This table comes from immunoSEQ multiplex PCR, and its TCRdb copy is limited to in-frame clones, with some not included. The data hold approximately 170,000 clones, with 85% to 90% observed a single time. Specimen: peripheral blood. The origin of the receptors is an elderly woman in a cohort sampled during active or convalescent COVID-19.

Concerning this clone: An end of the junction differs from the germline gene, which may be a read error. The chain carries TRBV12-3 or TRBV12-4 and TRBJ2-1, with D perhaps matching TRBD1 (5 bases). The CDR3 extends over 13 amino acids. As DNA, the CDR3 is TGTGCCAGCAGTTTAGATCTAGGGTCTTTAGGGGTCTTC. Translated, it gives CASSLDLGSLGVF.

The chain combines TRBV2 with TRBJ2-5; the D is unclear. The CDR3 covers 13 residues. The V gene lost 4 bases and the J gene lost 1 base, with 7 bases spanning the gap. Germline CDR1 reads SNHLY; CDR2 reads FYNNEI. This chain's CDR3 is CASSGSAQETQYF. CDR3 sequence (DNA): TGTGCCAGCAGTGGGAGCGCCCAAGAGACCCAGTACTTC.

CDR3 region: CASRGAVGSHEQYF. CDR3 bases: TGTGCCAGCAGGGGGGCTGTGGGATCCCACGAGCAGTACTTC. The chain couples TRBV28 to TRBJ2-7; the D gene is possibly TRBD1 (6 bases). Germline V gene lookup returns CDR1 MDHEN and CDR2 SYDVKM. With 6 bases removed from V and 5 bases from J, the gap between germline ends came to 17 bases. CDR3 size: 14 residues. Using reference TRBV28 and TRBJ2-7 for the parts outside the CDR3, the full variable domain is DVKVTQSSRYLVKRTGEKVFLECVQDMDHENMFWYRQDPGLGLRLIYFSYDVKMKEKGDIPEGYSVSREKKERFSLILESASTNQTSMYLCASRGAVGSHEQYFGPGTRLTVT.

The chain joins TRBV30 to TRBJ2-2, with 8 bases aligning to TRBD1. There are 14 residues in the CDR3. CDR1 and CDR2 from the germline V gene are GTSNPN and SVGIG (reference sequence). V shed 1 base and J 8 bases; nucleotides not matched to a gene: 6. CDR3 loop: CAWSAGQGTGELFF. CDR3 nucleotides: TGTGCCTGGAGTGCTGGACAGGGTACTGGGGAGCTGTTTTTT.

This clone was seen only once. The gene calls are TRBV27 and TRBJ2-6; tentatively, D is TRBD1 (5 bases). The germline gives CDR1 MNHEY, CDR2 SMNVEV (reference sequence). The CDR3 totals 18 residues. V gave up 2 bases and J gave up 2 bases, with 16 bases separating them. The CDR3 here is CASSLVSGFPPGANVLTF. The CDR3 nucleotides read TGTGCCAGCAGTTTAGTTTCAGGGTTCCCCCCTGGGGCCAACGTCCTGACTTTC.

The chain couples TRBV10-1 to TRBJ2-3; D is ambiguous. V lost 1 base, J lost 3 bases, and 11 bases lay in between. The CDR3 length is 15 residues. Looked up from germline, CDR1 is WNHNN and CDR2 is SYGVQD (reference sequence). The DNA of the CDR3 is TGCGCCAGCAGTGAGTTTGCGGCTCGGACAGATACGCAGTATTTT. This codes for CASSEFAARTDTQYF.

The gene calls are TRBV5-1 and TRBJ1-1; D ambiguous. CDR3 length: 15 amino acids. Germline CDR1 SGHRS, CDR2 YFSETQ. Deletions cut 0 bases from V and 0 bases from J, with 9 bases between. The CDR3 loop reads CASSLDPGMNTEAFF. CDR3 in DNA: TGCGCCAGCAGCTTGGATCCGGGGATGAACACTGAAGCTTTCTTT. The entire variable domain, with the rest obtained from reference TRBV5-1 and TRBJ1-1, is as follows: KAGVTQTPRYLIKTRGQQVTLSCSPISGHRSVSWYQQTPGQGLQFLFEYFSETQRNKGNFPGRFSGRQFSNSRSEMNVSTLELGDSALYLCASSLDPGMNTEAFFGQGTRLTVV.

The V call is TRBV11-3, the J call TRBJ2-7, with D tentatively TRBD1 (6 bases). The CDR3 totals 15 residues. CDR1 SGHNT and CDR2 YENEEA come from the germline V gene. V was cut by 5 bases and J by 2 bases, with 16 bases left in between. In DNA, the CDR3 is TGTGCCAGCAGCCCTGGAACAGGGTTCACCTACGAGCAGTACTTC. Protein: CASSPGTGFTYEQYF.

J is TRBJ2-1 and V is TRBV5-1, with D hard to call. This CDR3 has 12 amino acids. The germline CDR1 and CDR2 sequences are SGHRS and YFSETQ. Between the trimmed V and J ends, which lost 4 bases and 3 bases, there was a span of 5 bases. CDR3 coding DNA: TGCGCCAGCAGCGAGAACTACAATGAGCAGTTCTTC. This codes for CASSENYNEQFF.

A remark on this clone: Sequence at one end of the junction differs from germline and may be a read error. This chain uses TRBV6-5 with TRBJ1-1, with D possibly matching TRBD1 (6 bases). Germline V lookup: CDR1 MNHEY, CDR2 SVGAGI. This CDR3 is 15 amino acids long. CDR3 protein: CASSYSPRGDTETFF. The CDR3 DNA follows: TGTGCCAGCAGTTACTCGCCTAGAGGGGACACTGAAACTTTCTTT.

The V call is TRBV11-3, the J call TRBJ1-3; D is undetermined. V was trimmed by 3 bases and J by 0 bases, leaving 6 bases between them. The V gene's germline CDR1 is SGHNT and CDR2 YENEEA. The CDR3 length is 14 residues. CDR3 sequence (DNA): TGTGCCAGCAGCTTCGCGAGCTCTGGAAACACCATATATTTT. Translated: CASSFASSGNTIYF.

The CDR3 region has the DNA TGTGCCAGTACTCGTCGGGGGGTCTACAATGAGCAGTTCTTC. It translates to CASTRRGVYNEQFF. J is TRBJ2-1 and V is TRBV19; 7 positions match TRBD2. The CDR3 runs 14 residues. Germline CDR1 reads LNHDA; CDR2 reads SQIVND (reference sequence). V gave up 7 bases and J gave up 3 bases; unmatched junction bases: 6. Based on the CDR3 plus reference TRBV19 and TRBJ2-1, the full variable domain is DGGITQSPKYLFRKEGQNVTLSCEQNLNHDAMYWYRQDPGQGLRLIYYSQIVNDFQKGDIAEGYSVSREKKESFPLTVTSAQKNPTAFYLCASTRRGVYNEQFFGPGTRLTVL.

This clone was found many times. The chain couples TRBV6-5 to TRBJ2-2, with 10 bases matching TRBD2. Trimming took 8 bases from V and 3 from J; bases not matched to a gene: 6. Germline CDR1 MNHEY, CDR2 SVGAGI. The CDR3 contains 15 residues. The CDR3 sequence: CASGPLAGDTGELFF. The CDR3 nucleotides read TGTGCCAGCGGACCTCTAGCGGGAGACACCGGGGAGCTGTTTTTT.

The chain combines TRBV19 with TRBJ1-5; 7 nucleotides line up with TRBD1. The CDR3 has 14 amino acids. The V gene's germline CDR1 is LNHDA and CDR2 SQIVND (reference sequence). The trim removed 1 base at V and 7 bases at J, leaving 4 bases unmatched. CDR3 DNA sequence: TGTGCCAGTAGTATAGGACAGGGCCCCCAGCCCCAGCATTTT. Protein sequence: CASSIGQGPQPQHF. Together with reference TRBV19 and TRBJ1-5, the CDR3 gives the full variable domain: DGGITQSPKYLFRKEGQNVTLSCEQNLNHDAMYWYRQDPGQGLRLIYYSQIVNDFQKGDIAEGYSVSREKKESFPLTVTSAQKNPTAFYLCASSIGQGPQPQHFGDGTRLSIL.

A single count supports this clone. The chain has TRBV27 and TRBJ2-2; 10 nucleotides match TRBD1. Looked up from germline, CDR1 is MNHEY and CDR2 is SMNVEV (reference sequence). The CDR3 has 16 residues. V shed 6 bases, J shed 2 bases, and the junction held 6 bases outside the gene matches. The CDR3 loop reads CASSQATGGNTGELFF. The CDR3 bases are TGTGCCAGCAGCCAGGCGACAGGGGGCAACACCGGGGAGCTGTTTTTT.

The CDR3 region is CASSGPRGGQKGWYGYTF. The CDR3 DNA follows: TGTGCCAGCAGTGGGCCCCGCGGGGGGCAAAAGGGGTGGTATGGCTACACCTTC. The chain joins TRBV6-1 to TRBJ1-2, with D perhaps matching TRBD1 (6 bases). The germline V and J ends were trimmed by 4 bases and 5 bases, with 26 bases remaining between them. CDR3 size: 18 residues. Germline CDR1 reads MNHNS; CDR2 reads SASEGT.

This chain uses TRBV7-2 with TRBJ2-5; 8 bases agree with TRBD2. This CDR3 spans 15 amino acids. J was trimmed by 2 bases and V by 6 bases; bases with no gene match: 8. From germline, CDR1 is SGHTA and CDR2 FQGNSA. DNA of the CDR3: TGTGCCAGCAGTCGAGGTAGCGGGGCGCAAGAGACCCAGTACTTC. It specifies CASSRGSGAQETQYF. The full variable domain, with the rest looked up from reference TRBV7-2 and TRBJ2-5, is GAGVSQSPSNKVTEKGKDVELRCDPISGHTALYWYRQSLGQGLEFLIYFQGNSAPDKSGLPSDRFSAERTGGSVSTLTIQRTQQEDSAVYLCASSRGSGAQETQYFGPGTRLLVL.

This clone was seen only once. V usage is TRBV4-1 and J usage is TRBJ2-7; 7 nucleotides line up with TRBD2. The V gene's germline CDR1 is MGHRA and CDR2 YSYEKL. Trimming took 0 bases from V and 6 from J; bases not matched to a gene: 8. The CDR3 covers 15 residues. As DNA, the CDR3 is TGCGCCAGCAGCCAAGACCAGCGGGGCCTTTCCGAGCAGTACTTC. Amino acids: CASSQDQRGLSEQYF.

Written as DNA, the CDR3 is TGTGCCATCAGGCGGGCTAGCGGGGGGGTAACGGAGCTGTTTTTT. Amino acid sequence: CAIRRASGGVTELFF. The rearrangement joins TRBV10-3 to TRBJ2-2; 12 bases are a match to TRBD2. The V gene's germline CDR1 is ENHRY and CDR2 SYGVKD. V lost 6 bases and J lost 10; bases outside the gene matches: 9. This CDR3 contains 15 residues.

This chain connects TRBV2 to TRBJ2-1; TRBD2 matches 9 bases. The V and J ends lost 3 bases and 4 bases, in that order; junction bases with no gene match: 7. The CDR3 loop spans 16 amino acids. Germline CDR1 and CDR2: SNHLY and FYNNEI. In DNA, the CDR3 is TGTGCCAGCAGTGAGGTGATAGCGGGAGCATACAATGAGCAGTTCTTC. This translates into CASSEVIAGAYNEQFF.

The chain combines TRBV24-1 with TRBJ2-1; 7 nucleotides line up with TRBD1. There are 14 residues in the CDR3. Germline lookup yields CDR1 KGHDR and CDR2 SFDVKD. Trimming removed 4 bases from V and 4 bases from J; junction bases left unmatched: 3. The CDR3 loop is CATSDSQGYNEQFF. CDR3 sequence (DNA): TGTGCCACCAGTGACTCACAGGGGTACAATGAGCAGTTCTTC.

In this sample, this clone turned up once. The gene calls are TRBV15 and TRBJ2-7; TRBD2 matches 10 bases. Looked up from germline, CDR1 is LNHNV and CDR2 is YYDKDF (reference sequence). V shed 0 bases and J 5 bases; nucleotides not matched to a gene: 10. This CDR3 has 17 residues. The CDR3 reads CATSRDYRLAGINEQYV. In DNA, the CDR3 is TGTGCCACCAGCAGAGATTATCGACTAGCGGGTATCAACGAGCAGTACGTC.

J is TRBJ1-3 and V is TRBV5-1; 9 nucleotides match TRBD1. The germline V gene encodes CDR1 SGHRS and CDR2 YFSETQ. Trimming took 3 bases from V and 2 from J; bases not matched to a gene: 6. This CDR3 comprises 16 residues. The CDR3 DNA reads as TGCGCCAGCAGCTCCGGGACAGGGTCGGCTGGAAACACCATATATTTT. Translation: CASSSGTGSAGNTIYF.

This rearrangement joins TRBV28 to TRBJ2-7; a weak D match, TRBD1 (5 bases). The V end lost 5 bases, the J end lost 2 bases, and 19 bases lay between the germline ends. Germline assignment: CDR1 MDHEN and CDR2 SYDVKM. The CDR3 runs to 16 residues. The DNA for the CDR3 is TGTGCCAGCAGTCCCCTCGACAGCCCGATAACCTACGAGCAGTACTTC. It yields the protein CASSPLDSPITYEQYF.

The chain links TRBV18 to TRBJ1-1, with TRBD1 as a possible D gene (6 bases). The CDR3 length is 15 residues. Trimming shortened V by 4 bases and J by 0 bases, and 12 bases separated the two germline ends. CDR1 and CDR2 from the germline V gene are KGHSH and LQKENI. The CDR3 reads CASSLTGTLNTEAFF. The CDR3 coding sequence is TGTGCCAGCTCACTTACAGGGACCTTGAACACTGAAGCTTTCTTT.

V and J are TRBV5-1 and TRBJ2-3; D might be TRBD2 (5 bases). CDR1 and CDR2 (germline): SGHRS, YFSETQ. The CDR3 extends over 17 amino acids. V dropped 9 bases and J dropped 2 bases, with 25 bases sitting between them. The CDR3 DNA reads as TGCGCCACTGGGAGTCGGGAAAGCCCGGCCCCCACAGATACGCAGTATTTT. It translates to CATGSRESPAPTDTQYF. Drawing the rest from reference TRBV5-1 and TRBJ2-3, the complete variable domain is KAGVTQTPRYLIKTRGQQVTLSCSPISGHRSVSWYQQTPGQGLQFLFEYFSETQRNKGNFPGRFSGRQFSNSRSEMNVSTLELGDSALYLCATGSRESPAPTDTQYFGPGTRLTVL.

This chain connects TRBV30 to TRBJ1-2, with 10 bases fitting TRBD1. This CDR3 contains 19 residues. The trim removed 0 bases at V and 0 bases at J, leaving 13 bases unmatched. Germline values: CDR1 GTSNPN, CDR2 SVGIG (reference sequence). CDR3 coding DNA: TGTGCCTGGAGTGTACTGTATGGGACAGGGGTAATAGCTAACTATGGCTACACCTTC. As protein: CAWSVLYGTGVIANYGYTF. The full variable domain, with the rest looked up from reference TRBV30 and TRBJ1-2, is SQTIHQWPATLVQPVGSPLSLECTVEGTSNPNLYWYRQAAGRGLQLLFYSVGIGQISSEVPQNLSASRPQDRQFILSSKKLLLSDSGFYLCAWSVLYGTGVIANYGYTFGSGTRLTVV.